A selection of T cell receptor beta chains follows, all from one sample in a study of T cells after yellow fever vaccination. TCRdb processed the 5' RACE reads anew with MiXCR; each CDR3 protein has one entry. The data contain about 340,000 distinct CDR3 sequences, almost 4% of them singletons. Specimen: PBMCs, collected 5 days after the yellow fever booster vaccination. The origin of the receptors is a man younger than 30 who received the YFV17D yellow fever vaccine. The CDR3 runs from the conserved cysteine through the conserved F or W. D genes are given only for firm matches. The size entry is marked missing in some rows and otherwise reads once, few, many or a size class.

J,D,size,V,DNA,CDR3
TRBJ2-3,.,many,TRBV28,TGTGCCAGCAAGCCCGGCACCCACACAGATACGCAGTATTTT,CASKPGTHTDTQYF
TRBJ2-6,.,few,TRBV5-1,TGCGCCAGCAGCTTGACACTTTTGGCTGGGGCCAACGTCCTGACTTTC,CASSLTLLAGANVLTF
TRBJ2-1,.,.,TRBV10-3,TGTGCCATCGCCTGGGCGGCCGAGCAGTTCTTC,CAIAWAAEQFF
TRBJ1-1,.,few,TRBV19,TGTGCCAGTATCCCGGGACAGAACACTGAAGCTTTCTTT,CASIPGQNTEAFF
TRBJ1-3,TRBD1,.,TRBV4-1,TGCGCCAGCAGCCAAGTCGTGAGGGACAGGGTCAACACCATATATTTT,CASSQVVRDRVNTIYF
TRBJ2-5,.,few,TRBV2,TGTGCCAGCAGGGGGTACGGAGAGACCCAGTACTTC,CASRGYGETQYF
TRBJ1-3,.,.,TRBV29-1,TGCAGCGTTGTCTCCGGAAACACCATATATTTT,CSVVSGNTIYF
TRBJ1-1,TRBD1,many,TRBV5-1,TGCGCCAGCAGCGGAAGGACAGGGGAGGAGGGTGAAGCTTTCTTT,CASSGRTGEEGEAFF
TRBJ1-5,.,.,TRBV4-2,TGTGCCAGCAGCCAAGGGGAGGGAGGGGAAAATCAGCCCCAGCATTTT,CASSQGEGGENQPQHF
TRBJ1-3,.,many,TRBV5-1,TGCGCCAGCAGTTTGGGGTACTCTGGAAACACCATATATTTT,CASSLGYSGNTIYF